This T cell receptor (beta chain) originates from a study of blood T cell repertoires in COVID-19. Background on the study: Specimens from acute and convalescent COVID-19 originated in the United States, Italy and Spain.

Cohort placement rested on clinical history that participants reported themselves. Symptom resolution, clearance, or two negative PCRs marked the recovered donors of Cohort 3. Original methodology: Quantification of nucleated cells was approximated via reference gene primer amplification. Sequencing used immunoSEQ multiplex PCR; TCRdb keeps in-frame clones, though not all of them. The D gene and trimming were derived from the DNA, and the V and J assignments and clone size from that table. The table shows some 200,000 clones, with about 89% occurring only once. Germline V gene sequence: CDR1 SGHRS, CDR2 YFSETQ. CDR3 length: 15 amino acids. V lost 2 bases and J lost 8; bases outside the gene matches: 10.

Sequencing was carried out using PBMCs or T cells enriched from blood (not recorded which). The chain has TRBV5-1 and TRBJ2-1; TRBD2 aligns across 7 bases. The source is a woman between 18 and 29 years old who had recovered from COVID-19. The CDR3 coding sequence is TGCGCCAGCAGCTTAACACGGGACTATGGACATGAGCAGTTCTTC. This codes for CASSLTRDYGHEQFF.